The rows below give T cell receptor beta chains drawn from one sample of a study of blood T cells in healthy people across ages. TCRdb re-called the 5' RACE reads through MiXCR, storing one row per CDR3 protein. Among 950,000 to 1,200,000 distinct CDR3 sequences, roughly two fifths were seen once, and the ten largest hold approximately 14%. The sequenced sample was blood. Every receptor here comes from a man aged 18-30 years in good health. Each CDR3 is given with its conserved first and last residue. A D gene is named only where the DNA matches it firmly. Expanded clones get a size class; other rows say once, few or many, or leave the size out.

CDR3: CSAREGGRGNYGYTF
DNA: TGCAGTGCTAGAGAGGGGGGCAGGGGTAACTATGGCTACACCTTC
size: .
D: .
V: TRBV20-1
J: TRBJ1-2

CDR3: CATSLRATNEKLFF
DNA: TGTGCCACCAGCCTCAGAGCAACTAATGAAAAACTGTTTTTT
size: .
D: .
V: TRBV15
J: TRBJ1-4

CDR3: CASSWGPGTPSDTQYF
DNA: TGCGCCAGCAGCTGGGGACCCGGGACTCCTAGCGATACGCAGTATTTT
size: few
D: .
V: TRBV5-1
J: TRBJ2-3

CDR3: CASSQSPQPQHF
DNA: TGTGCCAGCAGCCAAAGCCCTCAGCCCCAGCATTTT
size: few
D: .
V: TRBV7-9
J: TRBJ1-5

CDR3: CATSSDRAVNYGYTF
DNA: TGTGCCACCAGCAGCGACAGAGCCGTAAACTATGGCTACACCTTC
size: .
D: .
V: TRBV15
J: TRBJ1-2

CDR3: CASSFDGRASNQPQHF
DNA: TGTGCCAGCAGTTTCGACGGCCGAGCAAGCAATCAGCCCCAGCATTTT
size: few
D: .
V: TRBV12-3/TRBV12-4
J: TRBJ1-5

CDR3: CSARSGISYNEQFF
DNA: TGCAGTGCTAGATCGGGGATCTCCTACAATGAGCAGTTCTTC
size: few
D: .
V: TRBV20-1
J: TRBJ2-1

CDR3: CASSEALIGQVGYGYTF
DNA: TGTGCCAGCAGTGAAGCGCTAATAGGACAGGTGGGCTATGGCTACACCTTC
size: .
D: TRBD1
V: TRBV6-1
J: TRBJ1-2

CDR3: CASSPLTGKQETQYF
DNA: TGTGCCAGCAGCCCCCTGACAGGGAAGCAAGAGACCCAGTACTTC
size: .
D: TRBD1
V: TRBV12-3/TRBV12-4
J: TRBJ2-5

CDR3: CASSQDASGKETQYF
DNA: TGTGCCAGCAGCCAAGATGCCTCCGGGAAAGAGACCCAGTACTTC
size: .
D: .
V: TRBV3-1
J: TRBJ2-5

CDR3: CASSSGGSGSETQYF
DNA: TGTGCCAGCAGTTCCGGAGGTAGCGGATCGGAGACCCAGTACTTC
size: .
D: .
V: TRBV12-3/TRBV12-4
J: TRBJ2-5

CDR3: CASSFRQNQETQYF
DNA: TGTGCCAGCAGTTTTCGGCAGAACCAAGAGACCCAGTACTTC
size: .
D: .
V: TRBV12-3/TRBV12-4
J: TRBJ2-5

CDR3: CASSAVGRDGNTIYF
DNA: TGTGCCAGCAGTGCTGTGGGACGAGATGGAAACACCATATATTTT
size: .
D: .
V: TRBV12-3/TRBV12-4
J: TRBJ1-3

CDR3: CASSQDFDPKGSDTQYF
DNA: TGCGCCAGCAGCCAAGATTTCGACCCCAAGGGCTCAGATACGCAGTATTTT
size: .
D: .
V: TRBV4-3
J: TRBJ2-3

CDR3: CASSLYLSGGEDEKLFF
DNA: TGTGCCAGCAGCTTGTATCTCTCGGGAGGAGAAGATGAAAAACTGTTTTTT
size: .
D: .
V: TRBV5-6
J: TRBJ1-4

CDR3: CASSSRQRSSYEQYF
DNA: TGTGCCAGCAGCAGCCGGCAAAGGAGCTCCTACGAGCAGTACTTC
size: few
D: .
V: TRBV5-8
J: TRBJ2-7

CDR3: CASSYTGANADTQYF
DNA: TGTGCCAGCAGTTATACAGGGGCCAACGCAGATACGCAGTATTTT
size: .
D: TRBD1
V: TRBV28
J: TRBJ2-3

CDR3: CASSQDGKGMFADTQYF
DNA: TGTGCCAGCAGCCAAGATGGGAAGGGAATGTTCGCTGATACGCAGTATTTT
size: .
D: .
V: TRBV3-1
J: TRBJ2-3

CDR3: CASTRLPGGYTEAFF
DNA: TGCGCCAGCACTCGTCTCCCGGGAGGGTACACTGAAGCTTTCTTT
size: few
D: .
V: TRBV5-1
J: TRBJ1-1

CDR3: CASLTFSDTQYF
DNA: TGTGCCAGTCTGACATTTTCAGATACGCAGTATTTT
size: .
D: .
V: TRBV2
J: TRBJ2-3

CDR3: CASSLPWGEDASTDTQYF
DNA: TGTGCCAGCAGCTTACCTTGGGGGGAAGACGCCTCCACAGATACGCAGTATTTT
size: .
D: .
V: TRBV7-9
J: TRBJ2-3

CDR3: CSAIGGRRNLAAKNIQYF
DNA: TGCAGTGCGATCGGGGGGCGCAGGAATCTAGCAGCCAAAAACATTCAGTACTTC
size: many
D: .
V: TRBV20-1
J: TRBJ2-4

CDR3: CASSSLLAGAITDTQYF
DNA: TGTGCCAGCAGCTCACTACTAGCGGGGGCGATCACAGATACGCAGTATTTT
size: few
D: TRBD2
V: TRBV7-8
J: TRBJ2-3

CDR3: CSAQGGSNEKLFF
DNA: TGCAGTGCCCAAGGGGGAAGTAATGAAAAACTGTTTTTT
size: .
D: .
V: TRBV20-1
J: TRBJ1-4

CDR3: CASNKVLKPDVGQGLTDTQYF
DNA: TGTGCCAGCAACAAAGTATTAAAGCCGGACGTGGGACAGGGGTTAACAGATACGCAGTATTTT
size: .
D: .
V: TRBV21-1
J: TRBJ2-3

CDR3: CASSYEQGPDTQYF
DNA: TGTGCCAGCAGCTACGAACAGGGCCCAGATACGCAGTATTTT
size: few
D: .
V: TRBV9
J: TRBJ2-3

CDR3: CAISLDVRDTQYF
DNA: TGTGCCATCAGTTTGGATGTGAGAGATACGCAGTATTTT
size: few
D: .
V: TRBV27
J: TRBJ2-3

CDR3: CASSYGPGTGVSTEAFF
DNA: TGTGCCAGCAGTTACGGCCCCGGGACAGGGGTGTCCACTGAAGCTTTCTTT
size: .
D: TRBD1
V: TRBV6-5
J: TRBJ1-1

CDR3: CASSSQAGGRETQYF
DNA: TGTGCCAGCAGCTCACAAGCGGGGGGACGAGAGACCCAGTACTTC
size: few
D: TRBD2
V: TRBV7-2
J: TRBJ2-5

CDR3: CASSPRESGEKLFF
DNA: TGTGCCAGCAGCCCGCGGGAGTCGGGTGAAAAACTGTTTTTT
size: .
D: .
V: TRBV13
J: TRBJ1-4

CDR3: CASSVGPGGLGYGYTF
DNA: TGTGCCAGCAGTGTGGGGCCTGGGGGTCTTGGCTATGGCTACACCTTC
size: .
D: .
V: TRBV2
J: TRBJ1-2

CDR3: CASSVSGGAGNIQYF
DNA: TGCGCCAGCAGCGTCTCAGGGGGCGCAGGAAACATTCAGTACTTC
size: few
D: TRBD1
V: TRBV5-1
J: TRBJ2-4

CDR3: CASSQERGINRNGYTF
DNA: TGTGCCAGCAGCCAAGAAAGGGGGATCAATAGGAATGGCTACACCTTC
size: few
D: .
V: TRBV4-2
J: TRBJ1-2

CDR3: CASSLLQGLGYTF
DNA: TGTGCCAGCAGCTTGTTACAGGGTCTTGGCTACACCTTC
size: many
D: .
V: TRBV7-9
J: TRBJ1-2

CDR3: CASSFDLTGGVRGYTF
DNA: TGTGCCAGCAGTTTTGATTTGACAGGTGGAGTGAGAGGCTACACCTTC
size: .
D: .
V: TRBV3-1
J: TRBJ1-2

CDR3: CASSDSMSRDTDTQYF
DNA: TGTGCCAGCAGTGACTCGATGTCTAGGGACACAGATACGCAGTATTTT
size: few
D: .
V: TRBV6-4
J: TRBJ2-3

CDR3: CASSHGATSIYGYTF
DNA: TGTGCCAGCAGCCATGGAGCTACGTCTATTTATGGCTACACCTTC
size: few
D: .
V: TRBV14
J: TRBJ1-2

CDR3: CASSYRTSTDTQYF
DNA: TGTGCCAGCAGCTACAGGACTAGCACAGATACGCAGTATTTT
size: .
D: .
V: TRBV7-2
J: TRBJ2-3

CDR3: CASSHRDSVYGYTF
DNA: TGTGCCAGCAGCCACCGGGACTCCGTCTATGGCTACACCTTC
size: once
D: .
V: TRBV7-2
J: TRBJ1-2

CDR3: CACSLVNPSEQPNTEAFF
DNA: TGCGCCTGCAGCTTGGTTAACCCCTCGGAACAGCCTAACACTGAAGCTTTCTTT
size: .
D: .
V: TRBV5-1
J: TRBJ1-1

CDR3: CSVEDRGRGRQETQFF
DNA: TGCAGCGTTGAAGATAGGGGCAGAGGCCGCCAAGAGACCCAGTTCTTC
size: once
D: .
V: TRBV29-1
J: TRBJ2-1

CDR3: CSATGTLINQPQHF
DNA: TGCAGTGCGACCGGGACCTTAATCAATCAGCCCCAGCATTTT
size: once
D: .
V: TRBV20-1
J: TRBJ1-5

CDR3: CASSYSLYRTGANYGYTF
DNA: TGTGCCAGCAGTTACTCGCTTTATCGAACAGGAGCTAACTATGGCTACACCTTC
size: few
D: .
V: TRBV6-5
J: TRBJ1-2